This passage covers 13 T cell receptor beta chains from one sample sequenced in a study of T cell responses to AZD1222 COVID-19 vaccine. The assay was immunoSEQ multiplex PCR, and TCRdb's table has in-frame clones only and misses some. The table lists 70,000 to 95,000 clones, 80% to 90% of them singletons, with roughly 2.7% in the top ten. Specimen: peripheral blood, collected 28 days after the second AZD1222 dose. These receptors originate from an adult who received the AZD1222 COVID-19 vaccine.

V is TRBV5-4 and J is TRBJ1-2; no clear D. The CDR3 covers 13 residues. Between the trimmed V and J ends, which lost 4 bases and 3 bases, there was a span of 10 bases. Germline CDR1 SGHNT, CDR2 YYREEE (reference sequence). The DNA for the CDR3 is TGTGCCAGCAGCATCGGGCGCGACTATGGCTACACCTTC. It yields the protein CASSIGRDYGYTF.

The chain carries TRBV7-9 and TRBJ1-1; D not resolved. This CDR3 has 13 residues. V lost 0 bases and J lost 8, with 10 bases in between. From germline, CDR1 is SEHNR and CDR2 FQNEAQ (reference sequence). Written as DNA, the CDR3 is TGTGCCAGCAGCTTAGCTGAGAATCTGGAAGCTTTCTTT. Its translation is CASSLAENLEAFF. Supplemented by reference TRBV7-9 and TRBJ1-1, the full variable domain reads DTGVSQNPRHKITKRGQNVTFRCDPISEHNRLYWYRQTLGQGPEFLTYFQNEAQLEKSRLLSDRFSAERPKGSFSTLEIQRTEQGDSAMYLCASSLAENLEAFFGQGTRLTVV.

The V gene is TRBV3-1 (or the pseudogene TRBV3-2), the J gene TRBJ1-1, with TRBD1 matching over 7 bases. This CDR3 has 17 amino acids. Germline values: CDR1 LGHDT, CDR2 YNNKEL (reference sequence). V shed 0 bases, J shed 0 bases, and the junction held 7 bases outside the gene matches. The chain's CDR3 is CASSQDERTGMNTEAFF. The CDR3 DNA sequence: TGTGCCAGCAGCCAAGATGAACGGACAGGTATGAACACTGAAGCTTTCTTT.

This chain joins TRBV7-9 and TRBJ2-1; D is unclear. The germline CDR1 and CDR2 sequences are SEHNR and FQNEAQ (reference sequence). The germline V and J ends were trimmed by 1 base and 10 bases, with 14 bases remaining between them. CDR3 length: 14 residues. CDR3 nucleotides: TGTGCCAGCAGCTTAGATTTCGGAAAAGGGGAGCAGTTCTTC. Encoded protein: CASSLDFGKGEQFF.

The chain links TRBV5-1 to TRBJ2-7; 7 bases match TRBD1. Trimming cost V 4 bases and J 0 bases; bases outside gene matches: 4. CDR3 size: 14 residues. Germline V gene lookup returns CDR1 SGHRS and CDR2 YFSETQ. The CDR3 DNA reads TGCGCCAGCAGCCCGGGACAGATCTCCTACGAGCAGTACTTC. Amino acid sequence: CASSPGQISYEQYF.

This sequence joins TRBV19 and TRBJ2-6; 11 nucleotides align to TRBD1. This CDR3 has 16 residues. The trim removed 8 bases at V and 4 bases at J, leaving 7 bases unmatched. Germline CDR1 is LNHDA and CDR2 is SQIVND (reference sequence). CDR3 in DNA: TGTGCCAGTTTTGGACAGGGGGCAACGGGGGCCAACGTCCTGACTTTC. Its translation is CASFGQGATGANVLTF.

This CDR3 is CASSFDRGTEAFF. CDR3 DNA sequence: TGTGCCAGCAGCTTCGACCGGGGGACTGAAGCTTTCTTT. The chain is built from TRBV5-4 and TRBJ1-1; D is perhaps TRBD1 (5 bases). The CDR3 sequence is 13 residues long. The germline V and J ends were trimmed by 2 bases and 5 bases, with 10 bases remaining between them. The V gene's germline CDR1 is SGHNT and CDR2 YYREEE (reference sequence).

The rearrangement joins TRBV7-9 to TRBJ1-2; 11 bases are a match to TRBD1. The CDR3 loop spans 14 amino acids. In germline, CDR1 is SEHNR, CDR2 FQNEAQ (reference sequence). V gave up 3 bases and J gave up 7 bases; unmatched junction bases: 4. As DNA, the CDR3 is TGTGCCAGCAGCTTGGACAGGGGGCGCGGTGGCTACACCTTC. This gives the protein CASSLDRGRGGYTF.

CDR3 bases: TGTGCCAGCAGCCTACGGGCCTACGAGCAGTACTTC. The encoded protein is CASSLRAYEQYF. The chain carries TRBV3-1 (or the pseudogene TRBV3-2) and TRBJ2-7, with no clear D. Germline CDR1 reads LGHDT; CDR2 reads YNNKEL (reference sequence). The V gene lost 4 bases and the J gene lost 2 bases, with 6 bases spanning the gap. This CDR3 has 12 amino acids.

J is TRBJ2-7 and V is TRBV7-3, with TRBD2 matching 8 bases. Germline V gives CDR1 SGHTA, CDR2 FQGTGA. The V gene end was trimmed by 5 bases and the J gene end by 0 bases; junction bases not matched to a gene: 6. The CDR3 runs to 15 residues. The CDR3 DNA sequence: TGTGCCAGCAGCCTATCAGCGGGGGACTCCTACGAGCAGTACTTC. Encoded protein: CASSLSAGDSYEQYF. The whole variable domain, remainder taken from reference TRBV7-3 and TRBJ2-7, is GAGVSQTPSNKVTEKGKYVELRCDPISGHTALYWYRQSLGQGPEFLIYFQGTGAADDSGLPNDRFFAVRPEGSVSTLKIQRTERGDSAVYLCASSLSAGDSYEQYFGPGTRLTVT.

The rearrangement uses TRBV3-1 (or the pseudogene TRBV3-2) and TRBJ1-5, with 8 nucleotides matching TRBD1. CDR1 is LGHDT, CDR2 YNNKEL, per germline (reference sequence). J gave up 7 bases and V 4 bases, and 6 bases lay outside the gene matches. The CDR3 is made up of 14 amino acids. The CDR3 loop is CASSPGQGQQPQHF. The CDR3 bases are TGTGCCAGCAGCCCCGGACAGGGACAACAGCCCCAGCATTTT.

This sequence joins TRBV27 and TRBJ2-5; 8 bases agree with TRBD1. Germline V gene lookup returns CDR1 MNHEY and CDR2 SMNVEV (reference sequence). This CDR3 comprises 13 residues. The V and J ends lost 7 bases and 6 bases, in that order; junction bases with no gene match: 7. The CDR3 region has the DNA TGTGCCAGCAAGGACAGGGTGGTAAAGACCCAGTACTTC. The encoded protein is CASKDRVVKTQYF.

The chain recombines TRBV30 with TRBJ1-6; 7 nucleotides agree with TRBD1. Germline values: CDR1 GTSNPN, CDR2 SVGIG (reference sequence). The V gene end was trimmed by 4 bases and the J gene end by 7 bases; junction bases not matched to a gene: 1. This CDR3 spans 12 amino acids. As DNA, the CDR3 is TGTGCCTGGACAGGGGGAAATTCACCCCTCCACTTT. This codes for CAWTGGNSPLHF.